The sequence of this TCR beta chain was determined in a study of OX40 agonist ivuxolimab in advanced cancers. Study-wide context: An agonistic anti-OX40 (CD134) antibody, ivuxolimab, was used to treat the patients. Mean age approximately 66 years, range 23 to 79; approximately 83% male. Regarding the study as a whole: CD8+ T cells were the subset that, on average, had more expanded clones than CD4+. Low clonal expansion, among the lowest seen, marked partial responders at 0.1-3.0 mg/kg.

Concerning this clone itself: Its target is not known. The same CDR3 can be traced to other DNA sequences in this sample.

V shed 2 bases and J shed 4 bases, with 16 bases lying between them. This CDR3 has 16 amino acids. Germline loops: CDR1 SEHNR, CDR2 FQNEAQ (reference sequence). Assay used: immunoSEQ multiplex PCR; TCRdb lists only in-frame clones, some missing. This repertoire shows about 64,000 clones, approximately 85% found once; its top ten account for about 3%. The receptor comes from an adult with an advanced solid tumor such as melanoma, head and neck, liver or kidney cancer. This specimen was CD4+ or CD8+ T cells sorted from blood, taken in a trial of the OX40 agonist ivuxolimab. The rearrangement joins TRBV7-9 to TRBJ2-3; a possible D gene is TRBD2 (6 bases). Here the CDR3 reads CASSLRVAGRPDTQYF. The CDR3 DNA reads TGTGCCAGCAGCTTACGCGTCGCGGGACGGCCAGATACGCAGTATTTT.